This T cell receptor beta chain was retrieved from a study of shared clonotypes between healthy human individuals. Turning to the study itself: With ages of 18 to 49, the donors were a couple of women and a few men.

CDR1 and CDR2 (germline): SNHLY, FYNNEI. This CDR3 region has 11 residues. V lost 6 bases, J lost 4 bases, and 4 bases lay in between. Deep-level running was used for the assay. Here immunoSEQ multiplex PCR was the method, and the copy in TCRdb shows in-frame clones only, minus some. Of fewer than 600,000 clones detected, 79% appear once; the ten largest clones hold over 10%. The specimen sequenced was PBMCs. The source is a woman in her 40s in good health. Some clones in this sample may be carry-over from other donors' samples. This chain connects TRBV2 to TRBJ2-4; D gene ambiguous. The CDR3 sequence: CASSPKNIQYF. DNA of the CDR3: TGTGCCAGCAGCCCTAAAAACATTCAGTACTTC.